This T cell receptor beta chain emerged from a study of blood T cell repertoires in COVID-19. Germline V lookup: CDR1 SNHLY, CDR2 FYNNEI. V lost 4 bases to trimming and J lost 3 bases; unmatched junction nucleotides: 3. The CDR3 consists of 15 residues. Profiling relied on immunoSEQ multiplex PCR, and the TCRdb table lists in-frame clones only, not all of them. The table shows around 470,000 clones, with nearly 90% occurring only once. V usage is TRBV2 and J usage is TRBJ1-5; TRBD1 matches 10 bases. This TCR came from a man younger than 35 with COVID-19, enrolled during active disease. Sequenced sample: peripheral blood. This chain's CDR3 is CASSATGGDNQPQHF. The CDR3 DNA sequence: TGTGCCAGCAGTGCGACAGGGGGCGACAATCAGCCCCAGCATTTT.